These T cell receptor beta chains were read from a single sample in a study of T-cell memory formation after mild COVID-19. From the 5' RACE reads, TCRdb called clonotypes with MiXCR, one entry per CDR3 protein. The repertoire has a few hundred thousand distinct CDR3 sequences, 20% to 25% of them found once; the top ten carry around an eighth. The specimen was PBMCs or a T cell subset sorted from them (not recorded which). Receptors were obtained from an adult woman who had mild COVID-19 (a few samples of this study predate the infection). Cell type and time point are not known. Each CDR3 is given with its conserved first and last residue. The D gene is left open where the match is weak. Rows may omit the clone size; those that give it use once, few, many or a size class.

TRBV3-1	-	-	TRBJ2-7	CASSQGLHSYEQYF	TGTGCCAGCAGCCAAGGTTTACACTCCTACGAGCAGTACTTC
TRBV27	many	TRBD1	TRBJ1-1	CASGRRDSNTEAFF	TGTGCCAGCGGCCGCCGGGACAGCAACACTGAAGCTTTCTTT
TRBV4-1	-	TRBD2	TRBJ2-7	CASSQSPRGDWGEQYF	TGCGCCAGCAGCCAAAGCCCACGGGGGGATTGGGGCGAGCAGTACTTC
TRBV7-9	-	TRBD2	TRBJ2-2	CASSSPMAGGTGELFF	TGTGCCAGCAGCTCTCCCATGGCGGGGGGCACCGGGGAGCTGTTTTTT
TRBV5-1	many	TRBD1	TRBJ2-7	CASSRTGDYEQYF	TGTGCCAGCAGTCGGACAGGGGATTACGAGCAGTACTTC
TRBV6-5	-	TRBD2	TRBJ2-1	CASRAGGPRSNEQFF	TGTGCCAGCCGAGCGGGGGGGCCTCGCAGTAATGAGCAGTTCTTC
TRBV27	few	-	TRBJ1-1	CASHDGGRVTEAFF	TGTGCCAGCCATGACGGGGGAAGGGTCACTGAAGCTTTCTTT
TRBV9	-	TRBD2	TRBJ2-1	CASSVGLLAGADEQFF	TGTGCCAGCAGCGTAGGTTTACTAGCGGGAGCAGATGAGCAGTTCTTC
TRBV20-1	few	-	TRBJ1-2	CSARDRLGYTF	TGCAGTGCTAGAGATCGGCTGGGCTACACCTTC
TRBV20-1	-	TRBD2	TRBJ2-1	CSAATGLAHNEQFF	TGCAGTGCTGCCACTGGACTAGCCCACAATGAGCAGTTCTTC
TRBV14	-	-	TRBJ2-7	CASSQDWIPYEQYF	TGTGCCAGCAGCCAAGATTGGATACCCTACGAGCAGTACTTC
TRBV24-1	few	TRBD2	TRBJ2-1	CATSDFPGLASAREQFF	TGTGCCACCAGTGATTTTCCGGGACTAGCCTCCGCCCGTGAGCAGTTCTTC
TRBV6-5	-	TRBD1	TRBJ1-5	CASRPRQGWNQPQHF	TGTGCCAGCAGACCTCGACAGGGTTGGAATCAGCCCCAGCATTTT
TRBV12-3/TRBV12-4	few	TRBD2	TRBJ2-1	CASSLGGRAINEQFF	TGTGCCAGCAGTCTGGGCGGGAGGGCCATAAATGAGCAGTTCTTC
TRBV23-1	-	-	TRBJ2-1	CASSQSGSSEQFF	TGCGCCAGCAGTCAATCGGGGTCTTCTGAGCAGTTCTTC
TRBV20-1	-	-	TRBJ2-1	CSARGAGGRLYNEQFF	TGCAGTGCTAGAGGGGCGGGCGGGCGACTATACAATGAGCAGTTCTTC
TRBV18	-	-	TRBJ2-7	CASSPVSDEQYF	TGTGCCAGCTCACCGGTATCGGACGAGCAGTACTTC
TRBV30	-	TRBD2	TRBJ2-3	CAWVPSGVSTDTQYF	TGTGCCTGGGTCCCTAGCGGGGTGAGCACAGATACGCAGTATTTT
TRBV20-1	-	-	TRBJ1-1	CSARDRGNTEAFF	TGCAGTGCTAGAGATCGGGGAAACACTGAAGCTTTCTTT
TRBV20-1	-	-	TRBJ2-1	CSARRVSYNEQFF	TGCAGTGCTAGAAGGGTCTCCTACAATGAGCAGTTCTTC
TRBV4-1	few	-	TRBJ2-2	CASSQVVGGKNTGELFF	TGCGCCAGCAGCCAAGTTGTAGGAGGGAAGAACACCGGGGAGCTGTTTTTT
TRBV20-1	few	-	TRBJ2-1	CSARLAGGNEQFF	TGCAGTGCTAGATTGGCGGGCGGGAATGAGCAGTTCTTC
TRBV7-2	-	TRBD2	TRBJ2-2	CASSRSGRGYTGELFF	TGTGCCAGCAGCCGAAGCGGGAGGGGTTACACCGGGGAGCTGTTTTTT
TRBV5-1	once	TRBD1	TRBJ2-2	CASSLVGTGFAGELFF	TGCGCCAGCAGCTTGGTAGGGACAGGATTTGCCGGGGAGCTGTTTTTT
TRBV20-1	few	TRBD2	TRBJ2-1	CSARDLPSGGYEQFF	TGCAGTGCTAGAGATCTTCCTAGCGGGGGCTATGAGCAGTTCTTC
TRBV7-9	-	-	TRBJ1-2	CASSYQGYGYTF	TGTGCCAGCAGTTATCAAGGCTATGGCTACACCTTC
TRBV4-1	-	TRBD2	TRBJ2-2	CASSQGLAGSGTGELFF	TGCGCCAGCAGCCAAGGCCTAGCGGGATCCGGCACCGGGGAGCTGTTTTTT
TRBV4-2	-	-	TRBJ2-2	CASSQVGSVAWTGELFF	TGTGCCAGCAGCCAAGTTGGTTCGGTAGCTTGGACCGGGGAGCTGTTTTTT
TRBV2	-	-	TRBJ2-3	CASIKEGFGTDTQYF	TGTGCCAGCATAAAGGAAGGCTTTGGCACAGATACGCAGTATTTT
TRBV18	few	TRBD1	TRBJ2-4	CASSPTGVGNIQYF	TGTGCCAGCTCACCTACAGGGGTAGGGAACATTCAGTACTTC
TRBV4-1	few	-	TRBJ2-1	CASSQDPRVYNEQFF	TGCGCCAGCAGCCAAGATCCCAGGGTCTACAATGAGCAGTTCTTC
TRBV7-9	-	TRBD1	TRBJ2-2	CASSSRDREPTNTGELFF	TGTGCCAGCAGCTCCCGGGACAGGGAACCGACGAACACCGGGGAGCTGTTTTTT
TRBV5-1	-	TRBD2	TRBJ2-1	CASSASGRGREQFF	TGCGCCAGCAGCGCTAGCGGGAGAGGGCGGGAGCAGTTCTTC
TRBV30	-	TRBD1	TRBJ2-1	CAWSSQGLHEQFF	TGTGCCTGGAGTTCACAGGGGTTGCATGAGCAGTTCTTC
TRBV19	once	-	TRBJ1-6	CANLGRVKNSPLHF	TGTGCCAACCTAGGTAGGGTGAAGAATTCACCCCTCCACTTT
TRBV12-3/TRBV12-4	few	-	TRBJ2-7	CASSERQEQYF	TGTGCCAGCAGTGAGCGACAGGAGCAGTACTTC
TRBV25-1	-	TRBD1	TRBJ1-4	CASSAGQWTNEKLFF	TGTGCCAGCAGTGCGGGACAGTGGACTAATGAAAAACTGTTTTTT
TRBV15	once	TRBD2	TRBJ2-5	CATSRVLAGEETQYF	TGTGCCACCAGCAGAGTACTAGCGGGAGAGGAGACCCAGTACTTC
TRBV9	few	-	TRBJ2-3	CASSVGTPLRAQYF	TGTGCCAGCAGCGTAGGGACCCCCCTTCGGGCGCAGTATTTT
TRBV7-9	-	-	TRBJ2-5	CASSPGDETQYF	TGTGCCAGCAGCCCAGGGGATGAGACCCAGTACTTC
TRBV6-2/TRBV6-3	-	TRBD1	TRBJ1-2	CASSWTGPYGYTF	TGTGCCAGCAGTTGGACAGGGCCCTATGGCTACACCTTC
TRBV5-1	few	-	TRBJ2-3	CASSLAGKPGTDTQYF	TGCGCCAGCAGCTTGGCGGGAAAACCGGGCACAGATACGCAGTATTTT
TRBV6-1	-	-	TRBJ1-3	CASSEYGGNTIYF	TGTGCCAGCAGTGAATATGGCGGAAACACCATATATTTT
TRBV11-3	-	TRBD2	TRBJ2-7	CASSYGTSGAIYEQYF	TGTGCCAGCAGCTACGGGACTAGCGGAGCCATCTACGAGCAGTACTTC
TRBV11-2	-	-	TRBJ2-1	CASSSSGYSEQFF	TGTGCCAGCAGCTCGAGCGGTTACAGTGAGCAGTTCTTC
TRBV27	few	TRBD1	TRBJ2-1	CASSFLALTGTGESNEQFF	TGTGCCAGCAGTTTCCTGGCCCTAACCGGGACAGGGGAATCTAATGAGCAGTTCTTC
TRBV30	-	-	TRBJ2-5	CAWALGFQETQYF	TGTGCCTGGGCGCTAGGGTTCCAAGAGACCCAGTACTTC
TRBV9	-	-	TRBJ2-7	CASSPRDWAYEQYF	TGTGCCAGCAGCCCTCGGGACTGGGCCTACGAGCAGTACTTC
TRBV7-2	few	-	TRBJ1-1	CASSEQPADPEAFF	TGTGCCAGCAGCGAACAGCCGGCTGACCCTGAAGCTTTCTTT
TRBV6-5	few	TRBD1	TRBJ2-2	CASSPGQGENTGELFF	TGTGCCAGCAGCCCGGGACAGGGAGAAAACACCGGGGAGCTGTTTTTT